This TCR beta chain was captured in a study of CD8 T cells in ankylosing spondylitis. Molecular-barcoded quantitative 5'-RACE produced these TCR beta libraries. TCRdb processed the 5' RACE reads anew with MiXCR; each CDR3 protein has one entry. Counted here are tens of thousands of distinct CDR3 sequences, over 5.5% occurring once; the ten biggest clones make up approximately 12%. Study-wide points: Disease-linked clones reportedly concentrated significantly in matched ankylosing spondylitis synovial fluid. With a CD8+ phenotype, disease-linked clones were relatively rare in peripheral blood. Several of the motif variants were reported before in synovial fluid and blood from reactive arthritis.

Germline V lookup: CDR1 MDHEN, CDR2 SYDVKM. The CDR3 is made up of 15 amino acids. V lost 3 bases to trimming and J lost 4 bases, with 15 bases between them. This clonotype was seen repeatedly, ten times or more. Its target is not known. The sequence derives from a male donor with ankylosing spondylitis or in good health (not recorded which). The specimen sequenced was blood, either unsorted or a sorted T cell fraction (not recorded which). This chain uses TRBV28 with TRBJ1-2; D is uncertain. The CDR3 sequence: CASSLVSRSTYGYTF. DNA for the CDR3: TGTGCCAGCAGTTTGGTGTCCCGTTCCACCTATGGCTACACCTTC.